The 12 T cell receptor beta chains reported below all come from one sample, sequenced in a study of T cell responses to AZD1222 COVID-19 vaccine. The data were produced by immunoSEQ multiplex PCR, yet TCRdb's version contains in-frame clones alone and is incomplete. The table includes about 150,000 clones, approximately 94% detected once. The sample consisted of peripheral blood, taken on day 0 of AZD1222 vaccination. All receptors come from an adult in good health.

The chain combines TRBV4-1 with TRBJ1-6; D remains unclear. CDR1 and CDR2 (germline): MGHRA, YSYEKL. Trimming removed 0 bases from V and 0 bases from J, with 3 bases in between. CDR3 length equals 15 residues. In DNA, the CDR3 is TGCGCCAGCAGCCAAGAAAGCTCCTATAATTCACCCCTCCACTTT. Residues: CASSQESSYNSPLHF.

The V and J genes are TRBV5-1 and TRBJ2-5; 7 positions match TRBD1. Germline V gives CDR1 SGHRS, CDR2 YFSETQ. The trim removed 6 bases at V and 5 bases at J, leaving 10 bases unmatched. This CDR3 contains 14 residues. The CDR3 spells CASTLRTGEETQYF. The CDR3 nucleotides are TGCGCCAGCACCCTACGGACAGGAGAGGAGACCCAGTACTTC.

The chain carries TRBV2 and TRBJ2-1, with a tentative D call TRBD1 (6 bases). V lost 6 bases, J lost 6 bases, and 15 bases lay in between. The germline V gene encodes CDR1 SNHLY and CDR2 FYNNEI. This CDR3 is built from 14 residues. The CDR3 region has the DNA TGTGCCAGCAGCGGACAGCGGCCCGGCAATGAGCAGTTCTTC. Residues: CASSGQRPGNEQFF.

This clone came up a few times. The rearrangement uses TRBV4-2 and TRBJ2-5, with 8 bases lining up with TRBD1. The CDR3 sequence is 14 residues long. Trimming cost V 1 base and J 3 bases; bases outside gene matches: 1. The germline V gene encodes CDR1 LGHNA and CDR2 YNFKEQ. The CDR3 protein is CASSQVDREETQYF. The CDR3 region has the DNA TGTGCCAGCAGCCAAGTGGACAGGGAAGAGACCCAGTACTTC.

The J gene is TRBJ1-1, the V gene TRBV18, with D unclear. Trimming removed 5 bases at V and 3 bases at J, with 4 bases between. The CDR3 has 11 residues. Germline V gene lookup returns CDR1 KGHSH and CDR2 LQKENI. The CDR3 reads CASSEYTEAFF. As DNA, the CDR3 is TGTGCCAGCTCAGAGTACACTGAAGCTTTCTTT. The full variable domain, with the rest looked up from reference TRBV18 and TRBJ1-1, is NAGVMQNPRHLVRRRGQEARLRCSPMKGHSHVYWYRQLPEEGLKFMVYLQKENIIDESGMPKERFSAEFPKEGPSILRIQQVVRGDSAAYFCASSEYTEAFFGQGTRLTVV.

This clone was found a few times. J is TRBJ1-4 and V is TRBV19; 7 nucleotides line up with TRBD1. Germline V gene sequence: CDR1 LNHDA, CDR2 SQIVND (reference sequence). V was pared by 6 bases and J by 10 bases, with 14 bases of the junction left unmatched. The CDR3 length is 15 residues. CDR3: CASSGSTGRVAKLFF. The CDR3 DNA reads TGTGCCAGTAGCGGGTCGACAGGGCGGGTGGCAAAACTGTTTTTT. The variable domain in full, completed from reference TRBV19 and TRBJ1-4, reads DGGITQSPKYLFRKEGQNVTLSCEQNLNHDAMYWYRQDPGQGLRLIYYSQIVNDFQKGDIAEGYSVSREKKESFPLTVTSAQKNPTAFYLCASSGSTGRVAKLFFGSGTQLSVL.

The chain uses TRBV7-9 and TRBJ1-3; a possible D gene is TRBD1 (6 bases). The CDR3 length is 13 residues. CDR1 is SEHNR and CDR2 is FQNEAQ in the germline V gene (reference sequence). V shed 11 bases and J shed 7 bases, with 18 bases lying between them. The DNA for the CDR3 is TGTGCCTGGGAGAGGGGGTATGGGAACACCATATATTTT. It encodes CAWERGYGNTIYF.

Comments on this clone: The sample has other DNA sequences that encode this CDR3 too. The chain links TRBV7-8 to TRBJ1-1, with 7 positions matching TRBD1. The V gene end was trimmed by 1 base and the J gene end by 2 bases; junction bases not matched to a gene: 1. Germline V CDR1 and CDR2: SGHVS, FQNEAQ. This CDR3 is 14 amino acids long. The CDR3 sequence: CASSLVGGNTEAFF. Here the CDR3 DNA reads TGTGCCAGCAGCTTAGTAGGGGGCAACACTGAAGCTTTCTTT.

This clone appeared once. The J gene is TRBJ2-7, the V gene TRBV19; 9 bases are a match to TRBD1. The J segment lost 3 bases and the V segment lost 5 bases, leaving 8 bases of the junction unmatched. Germline lookup yields CDR1 LNHDA and CDR2 SQIVND (reference sequence). The CDR3 loop spans 15 amino acids. The chain's CDR3 is CASSPTGGRGYEQYV. The CDR3, as DNA: TGTGCCAGTAGTCCGACAGGGGGAAGAGGCTACGAGCAGTACGTC.

The chain joins TRBV10-2 to TRBJ2-1; 14 nucleotides agree with TRBD2. Unmatched junction bases numbered 10, after V lost 6 bases and J lost 6 bases. Germline-derived CDR1 and CDR2 are WSHSY and SAAADI. This CDR3 has 17 amino acids. CDR3 sequence: CASSGTSGGLLGNEQFF. CDR3 nucleotides: TGCGCCAGCAGCGGGACTAGCGGGGGCCTCCTTGGCAATGAGCAGTTCTTC.

J is TRBJ1-4 and V is TRBV30; D not resolved. CDR3 size: 15 residues. Trimming removed 0 bases from V and 2 bases from J, with 10 bases in between. CDR1 and CDR2 (germline): GTSNPN, SVGIG (reference sequence). The CDR3 protein is CAWSVRPTTNEKLFF. CDR3 DNA sequence: TGTGCCTGGAGTGTACGTCCCACTACTAATGAAAAACTGTTTTTT.

The chain employs TRBV4-1 and TRBJ1-4; D gene uncertain. Between the trimmed V and J ends, which lost 0 bases and 6 bases, there was a span of 23 bases. This CDR3 is built from 19 residues. Per germline, CDR1 MGHRA and CDR2 YSYEKL. The CDR3 sequence is CASSQDPGRVPQSHEKLFF. The CDR3 DNA reads TGCGCCAGCAGCCAAGATCCTGGTCGTGTCCCGCAGAGTCATGAAAAACTGTTTTTT.